The present T cell receptor beta chain was sequenced within a study of cytomegalovirus exposure and HLA in healthy donors. Study information: The study's early data release held about 85 million unique TCRs from HLA-typed donors.

This PCR relied on a set of 60 Vbeta primers and 13 Jbeta primers. Produced via immunoSEQ multiplex PCR; TCRdb's table is partial and in-frame only. This listing includes fewer than 45,000 clones. With regard to this clone: As yet, its antigen is unknown.

Whole-study results and caveats: Cytomegalovirus status was reportedly diagnosed by the classifier with high sensitivity and specificity. An apparent linkage of common viral pathogens to several of the most significant clusters emerged in a later analysis. Evidence from a later analysis indicated that most CMV-associated TCR beta chains looked HLA-restricted.

Sequenced: PBMCs. The TCR comes from a man aged 35 to 55 in good health and CMV-seropositive.

The CDR3 loop is CASSASAGGLEETQYF. DNA for the CDR3: TGCGCCAGCAGTGCTTCAGCGGGAGGATTGGAAGAGACCCAGTACTTC. The V call is TRBV10-2, the J call TRBJ2-5, with 9 bases that match TRBD2. This CDR3 spans 16 amino acids. The J segment lost 3 bases and the V segment lost 4 bases, leaving 9 bases of the junction unmatched. Germline assignment: CDR1 WSHSY and CDR2 SAAADI.